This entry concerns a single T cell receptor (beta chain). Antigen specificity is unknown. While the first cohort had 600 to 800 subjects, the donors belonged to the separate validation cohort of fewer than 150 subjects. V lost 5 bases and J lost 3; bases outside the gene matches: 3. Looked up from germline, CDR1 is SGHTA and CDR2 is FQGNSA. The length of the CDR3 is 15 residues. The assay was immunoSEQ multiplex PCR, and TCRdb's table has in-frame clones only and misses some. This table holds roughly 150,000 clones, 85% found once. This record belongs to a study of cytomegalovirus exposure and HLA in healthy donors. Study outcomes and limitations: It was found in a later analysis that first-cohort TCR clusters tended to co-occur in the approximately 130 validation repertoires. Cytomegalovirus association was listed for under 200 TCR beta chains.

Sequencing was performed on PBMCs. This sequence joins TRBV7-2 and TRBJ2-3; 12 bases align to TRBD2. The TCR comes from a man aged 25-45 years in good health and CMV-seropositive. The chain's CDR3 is CASSATSGGTDTQYF. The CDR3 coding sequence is TGTGCCAGCAGCGCGACTAGCGGGGGAACAGATACGCAGTATTTT. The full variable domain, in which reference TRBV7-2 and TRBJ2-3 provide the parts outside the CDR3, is GAGVSQSPSNKVTEKGKDVELRCDPISGHTALYWYRQSLGQGLEFLIYFQGNSAPDKSGLPSDRFSAERTGGSVSTLTIQRTQQEDSAVYLCASSATSGGTDTQYFGPGTRLTVL.